This entry describes one TCR beta chain. The antigen remains unidentified. Sequence at one end of the junction differs from germline and may be a read error. Profiled with immunoSEQ multiplex PCR; TCRdb holds only in-frame clones, not every one. Here the sample spans roughly 2 million clones, around 95% being singletons. These data come from a study of shared clonotypes between healthy human individuals. Across the whole study: For every donor, three CD4 naive, three CD4 memory, two CD8 naive and one CD8 memory plates were used. Study-wide findings and caveats: Non-shared clonotypes had lower generation probabilities than those shared by all four donors.

The CDR3 has 15 residues. The V gene's germline CDR1 is GTSNPN and CDR2 SVGIG (reference sequence). The sequence was obtained from a man in his late teens or twenties in good health. The sample consisted of naive CD4+ T cells sorted from blood. Specified subset: CD45RA+ positively selected. The rearrangement links TRBV30 to TRBJ1-1; no firm D call. The CDR3 region is CACIKGSTMNTGAFF. CDR3 coding DNA: TGTGCCTGCATAAAAGGCTCCACTATGAACACTGGAGCTTTCTTT. Variable domain in full (rest from reference TRBV30 and TRBJ1-1): SQTIHQWPATLVQPVGSPLSLECTVEGTSNPNLYWYRQAAGRGLQLLFYSVGIGQISSEVPQNLSASRPQDRQFILSSKKLLLSDSGFYLCACIKGSTMNTGAFFGQGTRLTVV.